The rows below give T cell receptor beta chains drawn from one sample of a study of CD8+ T cells in alopecia areata. Sequencing used immunoSEQ multiplex PCR; TCRdb keeps in-frame clones, though not all of them. Found here are around 65,000 clones, 40% to 50% of them singletons; the top ten hold about 18%. The source was CD8+ T cells sorted from blood, collected at week 0. These receptors originate from a human donor with alopecia areata. Each CDR3 is given with its conserved first and last residue. The D gene is left open where the match is weak. Clone size, where shown, is once, few, many, or a class for clones that have expanded.

V gene: TRBV9; J gene: TRBJ2-3; D gene: TRBD2; clone size: few; CDR3 protein: CASSGEGLAGTDTQYF; CDR3 DNA: TGTGCCAGCAGCGGAGAGGGACTAGCGGGGACAGATACGCAGTATTTT
V gene: TRBV10-3; J gene: TRBJ1-2; D gene: TRBD1; clone size: -; CDR3 protein: CAISETPRGTAYGYTF; CDR3 DNA: TGTGCCATCAGTGAAACCCCCAGAGGGACAGCTTATGGCTACACCTTC
V gene: TRBV2; J gene: TRBJ2-7; D gene: TRBD2; clone size: few; CDR3 protein: CASDGGTSGIGEQYF; CDR3 DNA: TGTGCCAGCGATGGGGGGACTAGCGGGATTGGCGAGCAGTACTTC
V gene: TRBV29-1; J gene: TRBJ1-2; D gene: -; clone size: -; CDR3 protein: CSADLNYGYTF; CDR3 DNA: TGCAGCGCTGACCTCAACTATGGCTACACCTTC
V gene: TRBV7-2; J gene: TRBJ1-2; D gene: -; clone size: few; CDR3 protein: CASSTARYGYTF; CDR3 DNA: TGTGCCAGCAGTACCGCTCGATATGGCTACACCTTC
V gene: TRBV27; J gene: TRBJ1-5; D gene: -; clone size: -; CDR3 protein: CASSLRVGQPQHF; CDR3 DNA: TGTGCCAGCAGTTTACGGGTAGGCCAGCCCCAGCATTTT
V gene: TRBV30; J gene: TRBJ2-6; D gene: -; clone size: -; CDR3 protein: CAWSVGSGANVLTF; CDR3 DNA: TGTGCCTGGAGTGTGGGTTCTGGGGCCAACGTCCTGACTTTC
V gene: TRBV9; J gene: TRBJ2-5; D gene: TRBD2; clone size: -; CDR3 protein: CASSPFGAGAEETQYF; CDR3 DNA: TGTGCCAGCAGCCCATTTGGGGCGGGAGCGGAAGAGACCCAGTACTTC
V gene: TRBV10-3; J gene: TRBJ2-2; D gene: -; clone size: few; CDR3 protein: CAISEPLQGTGELFF; CDR3 DNA: TGTGCCATCAGTGAGCCCCTACAGGGAACCGGGGAGCTGTTTTTT
V gene: TRBV14; J gene: TRBJ1-5; D gene: TRBD1; clone size: -; CDR3 protein: CASSLTGINQPQHF; CDR3 DNA: TGTGCCAGCAGCCTGACAGGGATCAATCAGCCCCAGCATTTT
V gene: TRBV25-1; J gene: TRBJ1-5; D gene: -; clone size: -; CDR3 protein: CAARGSNQPQHF; CDR3 DNA: TGTGCGGCACGGGGGAGCAATCAGCCCCAGCATTTT
V gene: TRBV10-3; J gene: TRBJ1-2; D gene: -; clone size: few; CDR3 protein: CAIRGTPEGYTF; CDR3 DNA: TGTGCCATCCGAGGGACACCGGAGGGCTACACCTTC
V gene: TRBV28; J gene: TRBJ1-1; D gene: -; clone size: -; CDR3 protein: CASSLSRGRRSGEAFF; CDR3 DNA: TGTGCCAGCAGTTTGTCTCGAGGTCGGAGGTCTGGTGAAGCTTTCTTT
V gene: TRBV20-1; J gene: TRBJ2-7; D gene: -; clone size: -; CDR3 protein: CSAREVYEQYF; CDR3 DNA: TGCAGTGCTAGAGAGGTCTACGAGCAGTACTTC
V gene: TRBV7-9; J gene: TRBJ2-2; D gene: -; clone size: few; CDR3 protein: CASSVTLGMNTGELFF; CDR3 DNA: TGTGCCAGCAGCGTCACACTAGGCATGAACACCGGGGAGCTGTTTTTT
V gene: TRBV5-1; J gene: TRBJ2-3; D gene: -; clone size: few; CDR3 protein: CASSPLDKETDTQYF; CDR3 DNA: TGCGCCAGCAGCCCCCTGGACAAAGAGACAGATACGCAGTATTTT
V gene: TRBV27; J gene: TRBJ2-3; D gene: TRBD2; clone size: once; CDR3 protein: CASSLVSLAGGDTQYF; CDR3 DNA: TGTGCCAGCAGTTTGGTCTCACTAGCGGGAGGAGATACGCAGTATTTT
V gene: TRBV30; J gene: TRBJ2-3; D gene: -; clone size: once; CDR3 protein: CAWSVLLRAQYF; CDR3 DNA: TGTGCCTGGAGTGTACTCTTACGAGCGCAGTATTTT
V gene: TRBV7-9; J gene: TRBJ2-5; D gene: -; clone size: few; CDR3 protein: CASTELLAPQETQYF; CDR3 DNA: TGTGCCAGCACCGAACTCCTAGCGCCACAAGAGACCCAGTACTTC
V gene: TRBV25-1; J gene: TRBJ2-1; D gene: TRBD2; clone size: -; CDR3 protein: CAAGVSYEQFF; CDR3 DNA: TGTGCCGCGGGGGTTTCTTATGAGCAGTTCTTC
V gene: TRBV28; J gene: TRBJ2-1; D gene: TRBD2; clone size: -; CDR3 protein: CASSLWTSGAAWTEQFF; CDR3 DNA: TGTGCCAGCAGTTTATGGACTAGCGGAGCCGCTTGGACTGAGCAGTTCTTC
V gene: TRBV30; J gene: TRBJ2-7; D gene: -; clone size: -; CDR3 protein: CACRTGQAYEQYF; CDR3 DNA: TGTGCCTGCAGGACCGGTCAGGCCTACGAGCAGTACTTC
V gene: TRBV4-3; J gene: TRBJ2-7; D gene: -; clone size: -; CDR3 protein: CTSSQDRAGWRNEQYF; CDR3 DNA: TGCACCAGCAGCCAAGATCGGGCAGGGTGGCGTAACGAGCAGTACTTC
V gene: TRBV9; J gene: TRBJ1-1; D gene: TRBD1; clone size: once; CDR3 protein: CASSTTGAEAFF; CDR3 DNA: TGTGCCAGCAGCACGACAGGGGCTGAAGCTTTCTTT
V gene: TRBV5-4; J gene: TRBJ2-7; D gene: -; clone size: few; CDR3 protein: CASSAVSSYEQYF; CDR3 DNA: TGTGCCAGCAGCGCGGTTTCGTCCTACGAGCAGTACTTC
V gene: TRBV29-1; J gene: TRBJ2-7; D gene: TRBD1; clone size: -; CDR3 protein: CSVEDLQGAPYEQYF; CDR3 DNA: TGCAGCGTTGAAGATCTGCAGGGGGCCCCCTACGAGCAGTACTTC
V gene: TRBV29-1; J gene: TRBJ2-1; D gene: -; clone size: -; CDR3 protein: CSVGEDRTYNEQFF; CDR3 DNA: TGCAGCGTTGGTGAGGACAGAACCTACAATGAGCAGTTCTTC
V gene: TRBV29-1; J gene: TRBJ2-1; D gene: TRBD2; clone size: few; CDR3 protein: CSVGGTSGLSGNEQFF; CDR3 DNA: TGCAGCGTTGGTGGGACTAGCGGACTATCGGGCAATGAGCAGTTCTTC
V gene: TRBV7-6; J gene: TRBJ2-7; D gene: -; clone size: few; CDR3 protein: CASSFGQFNEQYF; CDR3 DNA: TGTGCCAGCAGCTTCGGACAGTTCAACGAGCAGTACTTC
V gene: TRBV7-9; J gene: TRBJ2-7; D gene: -; clone size: -; CDR3 protein: CASSRGLTYEQYF; CDR3 DNA: TGTGCCAGCAGCCGGGGTCTTACCTACGAGCAGTACTTC
V gene: TRBV7-9; J gene: TRBJ2-5; D gene: -; clone size: few; CDR3 protein: CASSAQETQYF; CDR3 DNA: TGTGCCAGCAGCGCACAAGAGACCCAGTACTTC
V gene: TRBV30; J gene: TRBJ2-2; D gene: -; clone size: few; CDR3 protein: CAWSVGGSSGELFF; CDR3 DNA: TGTGCCTGGAGTGTTGGTGGGAGTAGCGGGGAGCTGTTTTTT
V gene: TRBV12-5; J gene: TRBJ1-2; D gene: -; clone size: -; CDR3 protein: CASGLGGRTDGYTF; CDR3 DNA: TGTGCTAGTGGTTTGGGAGGGCGGACTGATGGCTACACCTTC
V gene: TRBV4-2; J gene: TRBJ1-1; D gene: -; clone size: -; CDR3 protein: CASSQDRAGTEAFF; CDR3 DNA: TGTGCCAGCAGCCAAGATAGGGCGGGCACTGAAGCTTTCTTT
V gene: TRBV7-8; J gene: TRBJ2-3; D gene: -; clone size: -; CDR3 protein: CASSLRGGQFLTDTQYF; CDR3 DNA: TGTGCCAGCAGCTTACGAGGGGGACAATTCCTCACAGATACGCAGTATTTT
V gene: TRBV10-2; J gene: TRBJ2-7; D gene: -; clone size: -; CDR3 protein: CASRQGHEQYF; CDR3 DNA: TGCGCCAGCAGGCAGGGACACGAGCAGTACTTC
V gene: TRBV5-1; J gene: TRBJ2-1; D gene: -; clone size: -; CDR3 protein: CASSFSGWDNEQFF; CDR3 DNA: TGCGCCAGCAGCTTCTCAGGGTGGGACAATGAGCAGTTCTTC
V gene: TRBV11-2; J gene: TRBJ2-5; D gene: TRBD2; clone size: -; CDR3 protein: CASSSGSGSGETQYF; CDR3 DNA: TGTGCCAGCAGCAGTGGTAGCGGGAGTGGGGAGACCCAGTACTTC
V gene: TRBV5-4; J gene: TRBJ2-7; D gene: TRBD2; clone size: -; CDR3 protein: CASNSQGLAREEQYF; CDR3 DNA: TGTGCCAGCAACTCCCAGGGACTAGCACGTGAGGAGCAGTACTTC
V gene: TRBV11-2; J gene: TRBJ2-1; D gene: -; clone size: few; CDR3 protein: CASSPGHSSYNEQFF; CDR3 DNA: TGTGCCAGCAGTCCAGGACATAGCTCCTACAATGAGCAGTTCTTC
V gene: TRBV30; J gene: TRBJ1-1; D gene: -; clone size: -; CDR3 protein: CAWRGEGQNTEAFF; CDR3 DNA: TGTGCCTGGAGGGGGGAAGGGCAGAACACTGAAGCTTTCTTT
V gene: TRBV11-2; J gene: TRBJ1-4; D gene: -; clone size: once; CDR3 protein: CASSQEVVGPTNEKLFF; CDR3 DNA: TGTGCCAGCAGCCAAGAGGTTGTGGGACCGACTAATGAAAAACTGTTTTTT
V gene: TRBV6-4; J gene: TRBJ2-1; D gene: -; clone size: -; CDR3 protein: CASSQQDGTIDNEQFF; CDR3 DNA: TGTGCCAGCAGCCAACAAGACGGGACGATCGACAATGAGCAGTTCTTC
V gene: TRBV6-4; J gene: TRBJ2-5; D gene: -; clone size: -; CDR3 protein: CASSPQVTQETQYF; CDR3 DNA: TGTGCCAGCAGTCCACAGGTCACCCAAGAGACCCAGTACTTC
V gene: TRBV7-2; J gene: TRBJ2-7; D gene: TRBD1; clone size: medium-sized; CDR3 protein: CASSFGQDYEQYF; CDR3 DNA: TGTGCCAGCAGCTTCGGACAGGACTACGAGCAGTACTTC
V gene: TRBV29-1; J gene: TRBJ2-3; D gene: -; clone size: -; CDR3 protein: CSGSSTVTDTQYF; CDR3 DNA: TGCAGCGGATCCTCGACAGTCACAGATACGCAGTATTTT
V gene: TRBV25-1; J gene: TRBJ2-5; D gene: -; clone size: -; CDR3 protein: CASSTFTGIATQYF; CDR3 DNA: TGTGCCAGCAGCACCTTCACAGGGATCGCGACCCAGTACTTC
V gene: TRBV10-3; J gene: TRBJ1-2; D gene: TRBD1; clone size: -; CDR3 protein: CAISGQGESYGYTF; CDR3 DNA: TGTGCCATCAGTGGACAGGGAGAAAGCTATGGCTACACCTTC
V gene: TRBV7-2; J gene: TRBJ2-7; D gene: -; clone size: -; CDR3 protein: CASSSLYEQYF; CDR3 DNA: TGTGCCAGCAGCTCCCTTTACGAGCAGTACTTC
V gene: TRBV7-9; J gene: TRBJ2-2; D gene: -; clone size: many; CDR3 protein: CASSIQQWRELFF; CDR3 DNA: TGTGCCAGCAGCATACAGCAATGGAGGGAGCTGTTTTTT
V gene: TRBV29-1; J gene: TRBJ2-1; D gene: -; clone size: few; CDR3 protein: CSTQNRYNEQFF; CDR3 DNA: TGCAGCACTCAAAACAGGTACAATGAGCAGTTCTTC
V gene: TRBV29-1; J gene: TRBJ2-1; D gene: TRBD2; clone size: few; CDR3 protein: CSAQGLAGAGGADEQFF; CDR3 DNA: TGCAGCGCGCAGGGACTAGCGGGAGCCGGTGGTGCGGATGAGCAGTTCTTC
V gene: TRBV30; J gene: TRBJ1-1; D gene: TRBD1; clone size: once; CDR3 protein: CACRTGLAFF; CDR3 DNA: TGTGCCTGCCGGACAGGGTTGGCTTTCTTT
V gene: TRBV7-2; J gene: TRBJ2-7; D gene: -; clone size: -; CDR3 protein: CASSLAAGAQEQYF; CDR3 DNA: TGTGCCAGCAGCTTAGCGGCAGGGGCACAGGAGCAGTACTTC